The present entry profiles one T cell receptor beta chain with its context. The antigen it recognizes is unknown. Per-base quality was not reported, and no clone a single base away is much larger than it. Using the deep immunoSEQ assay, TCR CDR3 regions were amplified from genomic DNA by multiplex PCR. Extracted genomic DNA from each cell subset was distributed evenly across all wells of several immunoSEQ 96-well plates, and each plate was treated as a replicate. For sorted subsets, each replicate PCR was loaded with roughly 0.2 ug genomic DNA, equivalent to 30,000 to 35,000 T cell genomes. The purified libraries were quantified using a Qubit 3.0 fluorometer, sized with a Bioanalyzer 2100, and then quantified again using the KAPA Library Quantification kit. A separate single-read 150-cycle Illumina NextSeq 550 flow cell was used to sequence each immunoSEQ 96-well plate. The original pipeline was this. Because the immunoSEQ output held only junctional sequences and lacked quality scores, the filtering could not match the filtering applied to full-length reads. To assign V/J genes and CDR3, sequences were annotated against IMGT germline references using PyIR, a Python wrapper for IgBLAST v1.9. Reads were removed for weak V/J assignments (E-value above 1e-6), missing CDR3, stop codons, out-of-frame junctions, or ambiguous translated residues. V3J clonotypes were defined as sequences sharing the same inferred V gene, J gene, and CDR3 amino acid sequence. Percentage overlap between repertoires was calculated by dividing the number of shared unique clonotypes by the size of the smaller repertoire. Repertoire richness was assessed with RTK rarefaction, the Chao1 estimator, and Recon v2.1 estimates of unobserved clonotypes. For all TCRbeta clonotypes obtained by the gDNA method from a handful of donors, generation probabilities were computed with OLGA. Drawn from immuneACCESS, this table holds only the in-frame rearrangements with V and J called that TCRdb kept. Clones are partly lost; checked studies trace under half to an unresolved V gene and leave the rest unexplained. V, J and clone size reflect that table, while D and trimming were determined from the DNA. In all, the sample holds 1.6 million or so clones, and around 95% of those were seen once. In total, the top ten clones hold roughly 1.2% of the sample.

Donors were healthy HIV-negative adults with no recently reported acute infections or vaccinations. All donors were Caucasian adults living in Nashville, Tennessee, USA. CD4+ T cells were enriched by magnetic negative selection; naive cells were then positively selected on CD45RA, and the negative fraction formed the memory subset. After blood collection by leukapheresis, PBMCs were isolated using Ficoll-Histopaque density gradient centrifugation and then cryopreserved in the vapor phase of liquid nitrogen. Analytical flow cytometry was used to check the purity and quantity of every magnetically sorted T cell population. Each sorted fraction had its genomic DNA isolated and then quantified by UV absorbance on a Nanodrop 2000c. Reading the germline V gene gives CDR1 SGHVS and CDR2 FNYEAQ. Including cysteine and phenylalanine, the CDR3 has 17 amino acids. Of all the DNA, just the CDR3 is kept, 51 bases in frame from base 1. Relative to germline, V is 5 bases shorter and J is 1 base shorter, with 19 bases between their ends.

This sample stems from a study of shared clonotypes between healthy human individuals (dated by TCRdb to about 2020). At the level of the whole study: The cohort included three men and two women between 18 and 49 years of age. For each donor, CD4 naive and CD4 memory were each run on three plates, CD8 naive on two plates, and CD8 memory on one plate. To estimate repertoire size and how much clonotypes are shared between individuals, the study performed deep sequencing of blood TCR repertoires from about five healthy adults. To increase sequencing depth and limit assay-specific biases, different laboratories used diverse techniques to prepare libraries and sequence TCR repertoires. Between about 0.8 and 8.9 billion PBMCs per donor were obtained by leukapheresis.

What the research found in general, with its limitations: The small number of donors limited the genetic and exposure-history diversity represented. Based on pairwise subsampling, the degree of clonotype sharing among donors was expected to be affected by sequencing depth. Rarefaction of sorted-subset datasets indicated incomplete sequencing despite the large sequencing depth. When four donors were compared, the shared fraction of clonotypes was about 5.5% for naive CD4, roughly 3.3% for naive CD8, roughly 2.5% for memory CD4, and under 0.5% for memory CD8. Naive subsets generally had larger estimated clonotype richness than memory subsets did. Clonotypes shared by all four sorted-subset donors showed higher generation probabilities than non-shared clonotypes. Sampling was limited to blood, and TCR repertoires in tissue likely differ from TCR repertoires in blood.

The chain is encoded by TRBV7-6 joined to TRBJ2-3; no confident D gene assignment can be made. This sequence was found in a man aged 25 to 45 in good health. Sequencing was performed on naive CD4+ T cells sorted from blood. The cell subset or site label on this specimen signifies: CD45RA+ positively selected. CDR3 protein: CASSPRNWELGTDTQYF. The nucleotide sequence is TGTGCCAGCAGCCCAAGAAATTGGGAATTGGGCACAGATACGCAGTATTTT. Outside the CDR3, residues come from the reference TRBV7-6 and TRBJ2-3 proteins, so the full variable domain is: GAGVSQSPRYKVTKRGQDVALRCDPISGHVSLYWYRQALGQGPEFLTYFNYEAQQDKSGLPNDRFSAERPEGSISTLTIQRTEQRDSAMYRCASSPRNWELGTDTQYFGPGTRLTVL.